Reported below is one TCR beta chain. Its matching antigen is unknown. The sample originates from a study of CD4 T cells in relation to SARS-CoV-2 and coronaviruses. Study-wide points: Samples before the pandemic and after infection were not matched within any donor.

Clones were read by immunoSEQ multiplex PCR, and TCRdb kept only the in-frame ones, dropping some. Here the sample spans some 65,000 clones, around 86% being singletons. The junction had 6 bases not matched to a gene; V was cut back by 2 bases and J by 9 bases. The CDR3 consists of 15 residues. Germline V gene sequence: CDR1 MNHEY, CDR2 SVGAGI. The unexposed donors gave CD4+ T cells in 2011-2018, prior to COVID-19. The chain uses TRBV6-5 and TRBJ1-6, with 8 bases fitting TRBD1. The material sequenced was memory CD4+ T cells from PBMCs. This clonotype originated in a human donor in good health. CDR3 sequence (DNA): TGTGCCAGCAGTTACGAAGGACAGGGAACTTCACCCCTCCACTTT. Protein: CASSYEGQGTSPLHF.